Shown below are 7 T cell receptor beta chains from a single sample sequenced in a study of blood T cell repertoires in COVID-19. Data came from immunoSEQ multiplex PCR; TCRdb stores just in-frame clones and leaves some out. The table includes under 350,000 clones, more than 75% detected once. Input material: PBMCs or T cells enriched from blood (not recorded which). The receptors stem from a man in his sixties who had recovered from COVID-19.

The V gene is TRBV6-5, the J gene TRBJ1-6; D is ambiguous. Deletions cut 3 bases from V and 3 bases from J, with 12 bases between. This CDR3 spans 16 amino acids. Germline values: CDR1 MNHEY, CDR2 SVGAGI. The CDR3 DNA is TGTGCCAGCAGTTATGGCAGGCGGGGCTATAATTCACCCCTCCACTTT. It is translated as CASSYGRRGYNSPLHF.

CDR3: CASSLATGSSYEQYF. For the CDR3, the DNA is TGTGCCAGCAGCTTAGCTACTGGGTCTAGCTACGAGCAGTACTTC. This rearrangement joins TRBV7-6 to TRBJ2-7; D gene ambiguous. Germline loops: CDR1 SGHVS, CDR2 FNYEAQ. V was shortened by 0 bases and J by 3 bases, with 12 bases between the two germline ends. This CDR3 is 15 amino acids long.

CDR3 in DNA: TGTGCCAGCAGTTACGGTAGCGGGCCTAACACCGGGGAGCTGTTTTTT. Translated, it gives CASSYGSGPNTGELFF. This chain uses TRBV6-5 with TRBJ2-2; 7 nucleotides align to TRBD2. Trimming removed 2 bases from V and 2 bases from J; junction bases left unmatched: 5. The CDR3 totals 16 residues. The germline V gene has CDR1 MNHEY and CDR2 SVGAGI.

J is TRBJ1-1 and V is TRBV14; D uncertain. CDR1 is SGHDN and CDR2 is FVKESK in the germline V gene. This CDR3 is 14 amino acids long. V lost 0 bases and J lost 3, with 8 bases in between. The CDR3 DNA reads as TGTGCCAGCAGCCAAGAACAGATATACACTGAAGCTTTCTTT. As protein: CASSQEQIYTEAFF.

Comment on this clone: The CDR3 does not close with the conserved phenylalanine or tryptophan, likely indicating a read error. No DNA is shown, since the ends of the CDR3 on it are uncertain; the CDR3 is the one TCRdb lists. The chain uses TRBV5-1 and TRBJ1-3; TRBD1, the table's D call, lacks a check against the DNA. The germline gives CDR1 SGHRS, CDR2 YFSETQ. Termini included, the CDR3 measures 10 amino acids. This CDR3 reads CASSHTQDYR.

This chain links TRBV18 with TRBJ2-3; D is uncertain. Germline CDR1 KGHSH, CDR2 LQKENI. V lost 0 bases, J lost 3 bases, and 10 bases lay in between. The CDR3 is made up of 15 amino acids. Written as DNA, the CDR3 is TGTGCCAGCTCACCACCGAACATACAGACAGATACGCAGTATTTT. It is translated as CASSPPNIQTDTQYF.

The gene calls are TRBV6-1 and TRBJ1-4; TRBD1 matches at 7 bases. Per germline, CDR1 MNHNS and CDR2 SASEGT. CDR3 length: 14 amino acids. Trimming at V came to 3 bases and at J to 4 bases, leaving 2 bases not matched to a gene. The CDR3 loop reads CASSEGTVNEKLFF. The CDR3 DNA follows: TGTGCCAGCAGTGAGGGGACAGTTAATGAAAAACTGTTTTTT.